This TCR beta chain was recorded in a study of OX40 agonist ivuxolimab in advanced cancers. Study summary: Patients were treated with intravenous ivuxolimab, dosed at 0.01 to 10 mg/kg and infused every 2 weeks. There were three patients with partial responses, one having hepatocellular carcinoma and two cutaneous melanoma. Whole-study results and caveats: Some patients without response likewise showed low normalized clonal expansion.

CDR3 length: 12 residues. The germline V gene encodes CDR1 MNHEY and CDR2 SMNVEV (reference sequence). TCRdb's copy holds only in-frame clones and misses some; the assay was immunoSEQ multiplex PCR. This table holds 45,000 to 65,000 clones, roughly 77% found once. This clone was detected only a few times. Its antigen is as yet unknown. At one boundary the junction diverges from the germline segment, which might be a read error. The sequence was collected from an adult with an advanced solid tumor such as melanoma, head and neck, liver or kidney cancer. The V and J genes are TRBV27 and TRBJ1-6; no reliable D call. This specimen was CD4+ or CD8+ T cells sorted from blood, taken in a trial of the OX40 agonist ivuxolimab. The CDR3 is CAGSFSGSPLHF. Written as DNA, the CDR3 is TGTGCCGGCAGTTTCAGTGGTTCACCCCTCCACTTT.